This T cell receptor beta chain was found in a study of blood T cell repertoires in COVID-19. Study in general: COVID-19 samples collected from the United States, Italy and Spain covered acute and convalescent phases.

The germline gives CDR1 SQVTM, CDR2 ANQGSEA. This CDR3 region has 12 residues. The V and J ends lost 4 bases and 5 bases respectively, with 11 bases between them. Authors' methods: Amplified reference gene primers provided the basis for estimating nucleated cell counts. The protocol was immunoSEQ multiplex PCR, while the TCRdb copy is restricted to in-frame clones and leaves out a portion. The V and J calls and clone size come from that table; D and trimming were worked out from the DNA. The sample has some 200,000 clones, roughly 80% seen once. This clonotype was obtained from a woman between 65 and 79 years old with acute or convalescent COVID-19. The specimen sequenced was peripheral blood. The chain joins TRBV29-1 to TRBJ2-5, with D maybe TRBD1 (6 bases). This CDR3 reads CSVAPDRETQYF. CDR3 coding DNA: TGCAGCGTTGCCCCTGACAGGGAGACCCAGTACTTC.